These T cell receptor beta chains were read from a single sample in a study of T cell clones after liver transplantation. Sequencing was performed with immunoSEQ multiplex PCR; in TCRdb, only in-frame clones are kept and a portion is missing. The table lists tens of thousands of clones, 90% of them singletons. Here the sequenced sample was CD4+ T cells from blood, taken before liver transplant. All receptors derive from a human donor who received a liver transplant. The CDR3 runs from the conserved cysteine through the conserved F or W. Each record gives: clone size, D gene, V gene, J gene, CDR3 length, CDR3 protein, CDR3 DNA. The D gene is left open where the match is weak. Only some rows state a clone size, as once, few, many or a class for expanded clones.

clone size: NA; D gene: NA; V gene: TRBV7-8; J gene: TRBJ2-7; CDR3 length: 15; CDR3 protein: CASSLGGTSSYEQYF; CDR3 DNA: TGTGCCAGCAGCTTAGGCGGGACAAGCTCCTACGAGCAGTACTTC
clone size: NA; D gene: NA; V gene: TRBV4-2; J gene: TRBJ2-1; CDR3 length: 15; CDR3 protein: CASSQGSAGYNEQFF; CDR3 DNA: TGTGCCAGCAGCCAAGGCTCCGCAGGCTACAATGAGCAGTTCTTC
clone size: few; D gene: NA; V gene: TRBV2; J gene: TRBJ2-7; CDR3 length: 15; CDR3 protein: CASSVSRTADYEQYF; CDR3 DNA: TGTGCCAGCAGTGTCAGTAGGACAGCCGACTACGAGCAGTACTTC
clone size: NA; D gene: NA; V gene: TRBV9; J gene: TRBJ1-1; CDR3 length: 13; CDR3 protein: CASSVGMNTEAFF; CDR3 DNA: TGTGCCAGCAGCGTAGGCATGAACACTGAAGCTTTCTTT
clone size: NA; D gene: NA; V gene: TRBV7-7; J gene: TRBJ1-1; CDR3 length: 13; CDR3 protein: CASSLRQDTEAFF; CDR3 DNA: TGTGCTAGCAGTCTTCGACAGGACACTGAAGCTTTCTTT
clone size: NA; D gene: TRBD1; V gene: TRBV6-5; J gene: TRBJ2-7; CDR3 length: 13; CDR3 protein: CASSRQGVYEQYF; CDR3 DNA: TGTGCCAGCAGTAGACAGGGAGTCTACGAGCAGTACTTC
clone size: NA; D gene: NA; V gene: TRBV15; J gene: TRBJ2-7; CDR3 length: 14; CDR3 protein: CATSRGDTPYEQYF; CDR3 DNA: TGTGCCACCAGCAGAGGTGACACTCCCTACGAGCAGTACTTC
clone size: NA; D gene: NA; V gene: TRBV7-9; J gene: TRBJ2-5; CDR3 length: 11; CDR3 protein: CASSPQETQYF; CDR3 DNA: TGTGCCAGCAGCCCTCAAGAGACCCAGTACTTC
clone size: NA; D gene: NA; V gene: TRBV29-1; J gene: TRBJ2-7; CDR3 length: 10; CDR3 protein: CSVGGSEQYF; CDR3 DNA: TGCAGCGTTGGGGGGTCCGAGCAGTACTTC
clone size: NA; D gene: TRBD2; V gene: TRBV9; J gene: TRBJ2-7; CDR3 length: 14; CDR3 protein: CASSQREGRYEQYF; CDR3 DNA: TGTGCCAGCAGCCAGCGGGAGGGCCGGTACGAGCAGTACTTC
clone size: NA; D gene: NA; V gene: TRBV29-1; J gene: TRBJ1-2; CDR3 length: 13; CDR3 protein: CSVRRGNENGYTF; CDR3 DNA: TGCAGCGTCAGGCGGGGGAATGAGAATGGCTACACCTTC
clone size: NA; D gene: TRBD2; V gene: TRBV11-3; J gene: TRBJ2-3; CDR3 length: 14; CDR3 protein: CASTLGRGTDTQYF; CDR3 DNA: TGTGCCAGCACCCTAGGGAGGGGCACAGATACGCAGTATTTT
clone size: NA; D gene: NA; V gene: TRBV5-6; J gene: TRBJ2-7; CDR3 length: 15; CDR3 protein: CASSLVLGAVSEQYF; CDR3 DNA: TGTGCCAGCAGCTTGGTCTTGGGGGCTGTTAGCGAGCAGTACTTC
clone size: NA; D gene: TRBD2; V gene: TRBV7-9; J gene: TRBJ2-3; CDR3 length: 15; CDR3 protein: CASSDPAGVTDTQYF; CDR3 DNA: TGTGCCAGCAGCGACCCAGCGGGAGTTACAGATACGCAGTATTTT
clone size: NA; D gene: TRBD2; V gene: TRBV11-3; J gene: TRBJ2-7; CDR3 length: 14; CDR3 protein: CASSLGGSSYEQYF; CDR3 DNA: TGTGCCAGCAGCTTAGGCGGGAGCTCCTACGAGCAGTACTTC
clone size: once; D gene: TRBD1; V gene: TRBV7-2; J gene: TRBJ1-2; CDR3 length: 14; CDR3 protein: CASSQRQGSYGYTF; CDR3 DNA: TGTGCCAGCAGCCAAAGACAGGGTTCCTATGGCTACACCTTC
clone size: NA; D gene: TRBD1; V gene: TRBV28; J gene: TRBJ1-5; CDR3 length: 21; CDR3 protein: CASSSRDRGLRYGITNQPQHF; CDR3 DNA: TGTGCCAGCAGTTCCCGGGACAGGGGGCTTCGTTATGGGATAACAAATCAGCCCCAGCATTTT
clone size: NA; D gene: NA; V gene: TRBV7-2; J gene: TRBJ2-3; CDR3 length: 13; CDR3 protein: CASSLQYSDTQYF; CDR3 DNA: TGTGCCAGCAGCTTGCAGTATTCAGATACGCAGTATTTT
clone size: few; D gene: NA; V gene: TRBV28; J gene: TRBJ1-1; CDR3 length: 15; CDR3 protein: CASRDRQTPNTEAFF; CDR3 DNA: TGTGCCAGCAGGGACAGACAGACCCCGAACACTGAAGCTTTCTTT
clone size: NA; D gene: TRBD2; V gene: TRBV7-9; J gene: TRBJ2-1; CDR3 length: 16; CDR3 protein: CASSLDGDYPYNEQFF; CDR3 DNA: TGTGCCAGCAGCTTAGACGGGGACTACCCCTACAATGAGCAGTTCTTC
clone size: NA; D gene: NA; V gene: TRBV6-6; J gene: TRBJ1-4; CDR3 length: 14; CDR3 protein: CASRRDRVEEKLFF; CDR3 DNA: TGTGCCAGCAGGCGGGACCGCGTGGAGGAAAAACTGTTTTTT
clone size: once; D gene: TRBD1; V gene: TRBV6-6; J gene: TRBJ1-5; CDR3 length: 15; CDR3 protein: CAILNRDRDNQPQHF; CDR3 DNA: TGTGCCATCCTCAACCGGGACAGGGACAATCAGCCCCAGCATTTT
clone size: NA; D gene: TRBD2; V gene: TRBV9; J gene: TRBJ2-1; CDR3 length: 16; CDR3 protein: CASSVVGTSGNNEQFF; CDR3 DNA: TGTGCCAGCAGCGTAGTTGGGACTAGCGGAAACAATGAGCAGTTCTTC
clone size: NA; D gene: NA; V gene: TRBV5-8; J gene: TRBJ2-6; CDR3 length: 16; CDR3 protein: CASSLSAGAGANVLTF; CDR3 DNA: TGTGCCAGCAGCTTGTCGGCAGGGGCTGGGGCCAACGTCCTGACTTTC
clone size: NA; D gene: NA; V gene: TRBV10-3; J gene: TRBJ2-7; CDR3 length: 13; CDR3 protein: CAISQDSTYEQYF; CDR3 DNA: TGTGCCATCAGTCAGGACAGCACCTACGAGCAGTACTTC
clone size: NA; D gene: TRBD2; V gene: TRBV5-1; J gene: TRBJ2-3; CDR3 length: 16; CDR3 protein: CASKGLAGVGTDTQYF; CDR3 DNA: TGCGCCAGCAAGGGGCTAGCGGGCGTAGGCACAGATACGCAGTATTTT
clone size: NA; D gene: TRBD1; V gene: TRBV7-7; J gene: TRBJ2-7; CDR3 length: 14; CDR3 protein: CASSGLTGQYEQYF; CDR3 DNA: TGTGCCAGCAGCGGCTTGACAGGGCAATACGAGCAGTACTTC
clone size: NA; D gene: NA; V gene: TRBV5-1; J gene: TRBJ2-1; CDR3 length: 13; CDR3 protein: CASSLGPGNEQFF; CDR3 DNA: TGCGCCAGCAGCCTGGGACCTGGCAATGAGCAGTTCTTC
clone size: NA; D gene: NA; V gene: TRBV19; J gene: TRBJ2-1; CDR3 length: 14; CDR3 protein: CASSIDRGDNEQFF; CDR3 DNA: TGTGCCAGTAGTATAGACAGGGGGGACAATGAGCAGTTCTTC
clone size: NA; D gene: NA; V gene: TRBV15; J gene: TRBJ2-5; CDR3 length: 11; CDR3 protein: CATSPGSTQYF; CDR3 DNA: TGTGCCACCAGCCCGGGCTCGACCCAGTACTTC
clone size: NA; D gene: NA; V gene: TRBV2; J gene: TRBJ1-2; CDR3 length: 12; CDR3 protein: CASSVESYGYTF; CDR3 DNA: TGTGCCAGCAGTGTTGAAAGCTATGGCTACACCTTC
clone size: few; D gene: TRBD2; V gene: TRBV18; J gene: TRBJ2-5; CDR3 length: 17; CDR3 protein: CASSPSLIGTSGETQYF; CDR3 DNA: TGTGCCAGCTCACCTTCGCTTATCGGGACTAGCGGAGAGACCCAGTACTTC
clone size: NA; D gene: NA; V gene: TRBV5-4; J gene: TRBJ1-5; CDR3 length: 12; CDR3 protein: CASSLDGGERHF; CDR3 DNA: TGTGCCAGCAGCTTAGATGGGGGGGAGCGGCATTTT
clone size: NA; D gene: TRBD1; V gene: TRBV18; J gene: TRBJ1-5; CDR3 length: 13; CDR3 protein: CASTGQGGQPQHF; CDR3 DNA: TGTGCCAGCACTGGACAGGGAGGTCAGCCCCAGCATTTT
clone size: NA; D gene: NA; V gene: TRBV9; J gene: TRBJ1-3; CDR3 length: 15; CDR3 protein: CASSPRVSPGNTIYF; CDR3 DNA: TGTGCCAGCAGCCCGCGGGTGTCCCCTGGAAACACCATATATTTT
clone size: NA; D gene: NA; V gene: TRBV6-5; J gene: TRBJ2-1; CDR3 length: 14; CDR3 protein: CASSYSAGMPGQFF; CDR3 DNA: TGTGCCAGCAGTTACTCGGCAGGGATGCCAGGGCAGTTCTTC
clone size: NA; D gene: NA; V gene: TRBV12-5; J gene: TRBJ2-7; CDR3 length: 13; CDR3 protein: CASGRQAFYEQYF; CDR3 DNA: TGTGCTAGTGGACGACAGGCCTTCTACGAGCAGTACTTC
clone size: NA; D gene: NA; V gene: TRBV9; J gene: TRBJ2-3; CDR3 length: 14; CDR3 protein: CASKRQDSTDTQYF; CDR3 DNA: TGTGCCAGCAAACGACAAGATAGCACAGATACGCAGTATTTT
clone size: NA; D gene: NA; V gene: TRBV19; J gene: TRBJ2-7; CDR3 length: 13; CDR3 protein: CASSIDLDTGLYF; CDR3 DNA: TGTGCCAGTAGTATAGATCTCGATACGGGACTGTACTTC
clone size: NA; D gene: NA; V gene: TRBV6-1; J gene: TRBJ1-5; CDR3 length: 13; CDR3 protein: CASSDGSNQPQHF; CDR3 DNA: TGTGCCAGCAGTGACGGTAGCAATCAGCCCCAGCATTTT
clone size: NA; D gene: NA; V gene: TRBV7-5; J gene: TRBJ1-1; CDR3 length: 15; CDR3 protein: CVRSLGRTLNTEAFF; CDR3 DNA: TGTGTCAGAAGCTTAGGTAGGACGCTGAACACTGAAGCTTTCTTT
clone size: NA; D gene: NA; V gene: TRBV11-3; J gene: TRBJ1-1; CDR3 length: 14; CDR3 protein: CASSSNRRNTEAFF; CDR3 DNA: TGTGCCAGCAGCTCAAACAGGAGGAACACTGAAGCTTTCTTT
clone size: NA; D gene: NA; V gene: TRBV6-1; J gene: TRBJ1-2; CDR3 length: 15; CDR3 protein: CASSEASRVGYGYTF; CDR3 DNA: TGTGCCAGCAGTGAAGCGTCCAGGGTCGGCTATGGCTACACCTTC
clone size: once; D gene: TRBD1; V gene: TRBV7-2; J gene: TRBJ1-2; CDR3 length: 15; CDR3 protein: CASSPRTGFLSGYTF; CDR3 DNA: TGTGCCAGCAGCCCCAGGACAGGGTTTTTGAGTGGCTACACCTTC
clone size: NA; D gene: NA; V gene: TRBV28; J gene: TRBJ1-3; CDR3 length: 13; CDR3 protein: CASSLLAGNTIYF; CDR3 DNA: TGTGCCAGCAGTTTACTTGCGGGAAACACCATATATTTT
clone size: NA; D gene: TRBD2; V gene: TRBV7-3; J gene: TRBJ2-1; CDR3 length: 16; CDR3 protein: CASSLMSGVTYNEQFF; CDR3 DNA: TGTGCCAGCAGCTTGATGAGCGGGGTCACCTACAATGAGCAGTTCTTC
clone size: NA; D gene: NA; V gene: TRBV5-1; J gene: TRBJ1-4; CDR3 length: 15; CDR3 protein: CASSPSGTTNEKLFF; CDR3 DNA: TGCGCCAGCAGCCCTTCAGGGACAACTAATGAAAAACTGTTTTTT
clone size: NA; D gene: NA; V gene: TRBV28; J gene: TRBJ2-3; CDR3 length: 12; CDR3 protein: CASSLLTDTQYF; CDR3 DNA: TGTGCCAGCAGTTTGCTCACAGATACGCAGTATTTT
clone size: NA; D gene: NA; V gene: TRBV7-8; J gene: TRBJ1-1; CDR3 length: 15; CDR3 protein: CASSLVQGMNTEAFF; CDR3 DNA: TGTGCCAGCAGCTTGGTTCAGGGGATGAACACTGAAGCTTTCTTT
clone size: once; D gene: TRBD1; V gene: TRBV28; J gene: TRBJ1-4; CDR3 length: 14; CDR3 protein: CASSLQGVNEKLFF; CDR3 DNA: TGTGCCAGCAGTTTACAGGGGGTAAATGAAAAACTGTTTTTT
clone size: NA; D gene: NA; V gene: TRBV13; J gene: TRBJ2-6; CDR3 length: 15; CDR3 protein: CASSSRHPGANVLTF; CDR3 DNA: TGTGCCAGCAGCTCAAGACATCCTGGGGCCAACGTCCTGACTTTC
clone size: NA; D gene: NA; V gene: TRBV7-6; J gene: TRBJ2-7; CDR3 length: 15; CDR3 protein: CASSLAGAGDYEQYF; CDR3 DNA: TGTGCCAGCAGCTTAGCGGGCGCAGGCGATTACGAGCAGTACTTC
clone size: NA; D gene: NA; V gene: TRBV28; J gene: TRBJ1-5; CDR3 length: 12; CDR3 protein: CASRVGPQPQHF; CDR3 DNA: TGTGCCAGCAGGGTGGGGCCTCAGCCCCAGCATTTT